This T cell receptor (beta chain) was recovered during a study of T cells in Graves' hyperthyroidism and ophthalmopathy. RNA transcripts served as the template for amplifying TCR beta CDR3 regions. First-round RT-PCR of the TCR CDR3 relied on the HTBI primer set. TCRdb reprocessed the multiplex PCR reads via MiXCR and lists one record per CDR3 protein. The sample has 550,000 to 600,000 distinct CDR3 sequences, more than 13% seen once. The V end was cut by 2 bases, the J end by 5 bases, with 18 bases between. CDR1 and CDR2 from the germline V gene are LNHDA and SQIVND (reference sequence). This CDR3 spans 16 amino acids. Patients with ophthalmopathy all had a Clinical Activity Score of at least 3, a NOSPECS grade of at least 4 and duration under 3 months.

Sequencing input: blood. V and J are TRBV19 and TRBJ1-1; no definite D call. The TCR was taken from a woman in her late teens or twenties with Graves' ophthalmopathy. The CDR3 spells CASSILSPRDGTEAFF. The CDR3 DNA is TGTGCCAGTAGTATACTCTCCCCCCGTGACGGGACTGAAGCTTTCTTT.